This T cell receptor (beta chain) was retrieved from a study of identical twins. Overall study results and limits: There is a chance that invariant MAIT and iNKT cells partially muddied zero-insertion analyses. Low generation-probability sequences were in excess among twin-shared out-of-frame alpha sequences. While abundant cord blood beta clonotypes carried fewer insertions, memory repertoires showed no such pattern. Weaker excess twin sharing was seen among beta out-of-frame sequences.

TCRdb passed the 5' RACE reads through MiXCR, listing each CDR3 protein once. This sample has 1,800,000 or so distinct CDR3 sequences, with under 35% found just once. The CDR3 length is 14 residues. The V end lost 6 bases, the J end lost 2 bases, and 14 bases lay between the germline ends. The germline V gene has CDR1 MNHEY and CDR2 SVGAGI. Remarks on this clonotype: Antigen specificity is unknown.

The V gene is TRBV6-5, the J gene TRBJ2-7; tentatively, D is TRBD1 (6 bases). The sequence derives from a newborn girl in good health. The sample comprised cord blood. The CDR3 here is CASRRTALTYEQYF. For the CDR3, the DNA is TGTGCCAGCAGGCGGACAGCCTTAACCTACGAGCAGTACTTC.